The text below deals with one TCR beta chain. Its target is unknown. V lost 5 bases and J lost 4; bases outside the gene matches: 4. Germline V gene lookup returns CDR1 SGHKS and CDR2 YYEKEE (reference sequence). This CDR3 contains 15 residues. This entry comes from a study of cytomegalovirus exposure and HLA in healthy donors. Whole-study context: About 77 million unique TCRs from HLA-typed donors made up an early data release. Points from the study as a whole: A later analysis found most CMV-associated TCR beta chains apparently HLA-restricted. An analysis was carried out at a later point. It showed that HLA-associated TCR beta chains were more clonally expanded than equally common non-associated chains.

Vbeta (60) and Jbeta (13) primers were used in the PCR. Clones were sequenced by immunoSEQ multiplex PCR, and TCRdb holds only the in-frame ones, with some missing. The data contain 150,000 to 200,000 clones, approximately 79% of them singletons. This sequence originates from a middle-aged woman in good health and CMV-seronegative. Sequencing input: PBMCs. V gene TRBV5-5 combines with J gene TRBJ2-1; 12 bases match TRBD2. The CDR3 nucleotides read TGTGCCAGCAGTAATCTAGCGGGAGGGTACAATGAGCAGTTCTTC. Amino acids: CASSNLAGGYNEQFF.